The T cell receptor (beta chain) described here comes from a study of cytomegalovirus exposure and HLA in healthy donors. Broader study findings: Reports showed the classifier diagnosing cytomegalovirus status with high specificity and sensitivity. Several top significant clusters appeared, in a later analysis, to be linked to common viral pathogens.

With 6 bases clipped from V and 5 bases from J, the junction kept 7 bases outside the gene matches. The CDR3 contains 14 residues. Germline-derived CDR1 and CDR2 are WSHSY and SAAADI. It was healthy bone marrow donors who served as donors. Nominally healthy donors provided the samples, though records likely missed some immune exposures. The sample holds a few counts of this clone. Antigen: not known. Researchers ran the PCR with 60 Vbeta and 13 Jbeta primers. Generated by immunoSEQ multiplex PCR, the TCRdb table keeps only in-frame clones and is missing some. The sample shows some 110,000 clones, around 85% of them seen only once.

The J gene is TRBJ1-1, the V gene TRBV10-2, with TRBD1 identical over 9 bases. The TCR was taken from a man under 40 in good health and CMV-seropositive. The sample comprised PBMCs. CDR3 coding DNA: TGCGCCAGCAGCACAGGGGGCGGGAGTACTGAAGCTTTCTTT. Translating gives CASSTGGGSTEAFF.